One sample yielded the 24 T cell receptor beta chains listed below, sequenced in a study of blood T cell repertoires in COVID-19. Profiled with immunoSEQ multiplex PCR; TCRdb holds only in-frame clones, not every one. The sample lists about 250,000 clones, more than 75% occurring once. Sequencing used peripheral blood. Receptors were obtained from a woman aged 80 or over with COVID-19, enrolled during active disease.

This clone was seen only once. V is TRBV5-1 and J is TRBJ1-1; TRBD1 might be the D (5 bases). This CDR3 has 14 residues. Germline V gene data show CDR1 as SGHRS and CDR2 as YFSETQ. Trimming left V 0 bases short and J 3 bases short, with 9 bases between. The CDR3 reads CASSLGQWDTEAFF. The CDR3 DNA reads as TGCGCCAGCAGCTTGGGACAGTGGGACACTGAAGCTTTCTTT.

The CDR3 reads CASSFGQSYEQYF. DNA for the CDR3: TGTGCCAGCAGCTTCGGACAATCCTACGAGCAGTACTTC. This chain uses TRBV7-9 with TRBJ2-7; maybe TRBD1 (5 bases). CDR3 length: 13 amino acids. Trimming took 3 bases from V and 1 from J, leaving 7 bases between them. From germline, CDR1 is SEHNR and CDR2 FQNEAQ (reference sequence).

J is TRBJ2-3 and V is TRBV11-2, with 7 bases identical to TRBD2. V trimming: 3 bases; J trimming: 5 bases; junction bases outside the gene matches: 5. The germline CDR1 and CDR2 sequences are SGHAT and FQNNGV. This CDR3 has 14 residues. The CDR3 coding sequence is TGTGCCAGCAGCTTGGGGACGGGGGGAGATACGCAGTATTTT. Translation: CASSLGTGGDTQYF.

V usage is TRBV24-1 and J usage is TRBJ1-5; D is possibly TRBD1 (5 bases). The V gene's germline CDR1 is KGHDR and CDR2 SFDVKD. This CDR3 comprises 14 residues. The V gene lost 5 bases and the J gene lost 4 bases, with 11 bases spanning the gap. The CDR3 DNA follows: TGTGCCACCAGTGTTTCGACAGTTAATCAGCCCCAGCATTTT. This codes for CATSVSTVNQPQHF.

The chain joins TRBV11-2 to TRBJ1-1, with a tentative D call TRBD1 (6 bases). V shed 0 bases and J shed 4 bases, with 12 bases lying between them. Germline V gene sequence: CDR1 SGHAT, CDR2 FQNNGV. This CDR3 has 15 residues. CDR3 DNA: TGTGCCAGCAGCTTAGAACCAGGGGTTGGCACTGAAGCTTTCTTT. Its protein product is CASSLEPGVGTEAFF.

With respect to this clone: Different DNA sequences within this sample yield the same CDR3. This rearrangement joins TRBV3-1 (or the pseudogene TRBV3-2) to TRBJ1-2; the match to TRBD1 covers 8 bases. The length of the CDR3 is 13 residues. With 4 bases clipped from V and 5 bases from J, the junction kept 3 bases outside the gene matches. The germline gives CDR1 LGHDT, CDR2 YNNKEL (reference sequence). As DNA, the CDR3 is TGTGCCAGCAGCCTTGGACAGGGATATGGCTACACCTTC. It is translated as CASSLGQGYGYTF.

The chain uses TRBV20-1 and TRBJ1-2; D gene uncertain. With 5 bases removed from V and 6 bases from J, the gap between germline ends came to 10 bases. Germline lookup yields CDR1 DFQATT and CDR2 SNEGSKA (reference sequence). The CDR3 is 11 residues long. The CDR3 nucleotides read TGCAGTGCTGGGAGGTTGGATGGCTACACCTTC. Protein: CSAGRLDGYTF.

V gene TRBV7-2 combines with J gene TRBJ1-4; D gene ambiguous. The CDR3 is 15 residues long. Germline-derived CDR1 and CDR2 are SGHTA and FQGNSA. The V end was cut by 7 bases, the J end by 8 bases, with 20 bases between. In nucleotides, the CDR3 is TGTGCCAGCACCCTGCGGGGTCGGACCTCAGAAAAACTGTTTTTT. It specifies CASTLRGRTSEKLFF.

The chain links TRBV7-9 to TRBJ1-5; D possibly corresponds to TRBD1 (6 bases). This CDR3 contains 13 residues. The germline gives CDR1 SEHNR, CDR2 FQNEAQ (reference sequence). The V gene lost 8 bases and the J gene lost 4 bases, with 12 bases spanning the gap. CDR3 in DNA: TGTGCCAGCCAGGAGGACAGTAATCAGCCCCAGCATTTT. Translation: CASQEDSNQPQHF.

The chain combines TRBV30 with TRBJ1-6; D gene unclear. From germline, CDR1 is GTSNPN and CDR2 SVGIG (reference sequence). V was cut by 2 bases and J by 5 bases, with 7 bases left in between. This CDR3 spans 13 amino acids. The CDR3 DNA reads TGTGCCTGGAGTCCTCAGGATAATTCACCCCTCCACTTT. It is translated as CAWSPQDNSPLHF.

The chain carries TRBV6-5 and TRBJ2-3; D ambiguous. CDR3 length equals 13 residues. The ends were cut back, 5 bases at V and 3 bases at J, with 9 bases in the middle. Germline CDR1 MNHEY, CDR2 SVGAGI. CDR3 protein: CASSRTETDTQYF. For the CDR3, the DNA is TGTGCCAGCAGTCGAACAGAGACAGATACGCAGTATTTT.

This clone appeared a few times. The rearrangement uses TRBV28 and TRBJ1-4; no firm D call. Germline V CDR1 and CDR2: MDHEN, SYDVKM. The CDR3 has 14 residues. V was clipped by 3 bases and J by 2 bases, with 7 bases between them. The CDR3 is CASSFRDTNEKLFF. CDR3 coding DNA: TGTGCCAGCAGTTTCCGGGATACTAATGAAAAACTGTTTTTT.

This clone was detected only a few times. The CDR3 loop reads CASSWTDNEKLFF. For the CDR3, the DNA is TGTGCCAGCAGTTGGACAGACAATGAAAAACTGTTTTTT. The chain employs TRBV6-5 and TRBJ1-4; D might be TRBD1 (6 bases). The CDR3 spans 13 residues. Between the trimmed V and J ends, which lost 4 bases and 5 bases, there was a span of 8 bases. Germline V gene sequence: CDR1 MNHEY, CDR2 SVGAGI.

This clone showed up just a few times. In nucleotides, the CDR3 is TGTGCCAGCAGGGGGCGGACAAGTACGGAGACCCAGTACTTC. It codes for CASRGRTSTETQYF. The chain couples TRBV28 to TRBJ2-5; tentative D call: TRBD1 (5 bases). Germline V CDR1 and CDR2: MDHEN, SYDVKM. Trimming left V 6 bases short and J 5 bases short, with 16 bases between. The CDR3 runs 14 residues.

The chain has TRBV19 and TRBJ2-3, with 12 positions matching TRBD2. Germline values: CDR1 LNHDA, CDR2 SQIVND (reference sequence). This CDR3 is 18 amino acids long. Losses at the gene ends were 2 bases for V and 4 bases for J; bases not matched to a gene: 10. The chain's CDR3 is CASSITLAGGSTADTQYF. Written as DNA, the CDR3 is TGTGCCAGTAGTATAACACTAGCGGGGGGCTCCACGGCAGATACGCAGTATTTT.

V usage is TRBV6-5 and J usage is TRBJ1-6; 8 bases map to TRBD1. The CDR3 consists of 15 residues. V lost 6 bases, J lost 6 bases, and 7 bases stayed unmatched. Germline V lookup: CDR1 MNHEY, CDR2 SVGAGI. The CDR3 protein is CASRTGDLGNSPLHF. The CDR3 region has the DNA TGTGCCAGCAGGACAGGGGATTTGGGTAATTCACCCCTCCACTTT.

This clone showed up just a few times. CDR3 in amino acids: CASSFDSTTAQHF. The CDR3 DNA is TGTGCCAGCAGCTTCGACAGCACCACAGCCCAGCATTTT. The chain joins TRBV7-8 to TRBJ1-5; a possible D gene is TRBD1 (5 bases). The CDR3 contains 13 residues. V dropped 3 bases and J dropped 11 bases, with 14 bases sitting between them. In germline, CDR1 is SGHVS, CDR2 FQNEAQ. The entire variable domain, with the rest obtained from reference TRBV7-8 and TRBJ1-5, is as follows: GAGVSQSPRYKVAKRGQDVALRCDPISGHVSLFWYQQALGQGPEFLTYFQNEAQLDKSGLPSDRFFAERPEGSVSTLKIQRTQQEDSAVYLCASSFDSTTAQHFGDGTRLSIL.

Here the CDR3 reads CASSTDIHSYNEQFF. The CDR3 DNA reads TGTGCCAGCAGCACCGACATCCACTCCTACAATGAGCAGTTCTTC. The genes are TRBV9 and TRBJ2-1; no clear D gene. Trimming pared 4 bases from V and 0 bases from J, leaving 11 bases between. The germline CDR1 and CDR2 sequences are SGDLS and YYNGEE. The CDR3 is made up of 15 amino acids.

The chain couples TRBV5-8 to TRBJ2-5, with D possibly TRBD1 on 6 matching bases. CDR3 length equals 15 residues. Per germline, CDR1 SGHTS and CDR2 YDEGEE. V lost 3 bases and J 5 bases, leaving 17 bases between the germline ends. The CDR3 bases are TGTGCCAGCAGCTCCACAGGGTTGATTCGGGAGACCCAGTACTTC. Translating gives CASSSTGLIRETQYF.

This clone appeared a single time. The rearrangement joins TRBV5-1 to TRBJ1-4; 7 bases are shared with TRBD1. This CDR3 region has 15 residues. Losses at the gene ends were 6 bases for V and 6 bases for J; bases not matched to a gene: 11. CDR1 is SGHRS, CDR2 YFSETQ, per germline. The CDR3 sequence is CASTPSTGKHEKLFF. The CDR3 bases are TGCGCCAGCACCCCCTCGACAGGGAAACATGAAAAACTGTTTTTT.

The chain is built from TRBV28 and TRBJ1-5; D not resolved. V shed 2 bases and J shed 0 bases, with 11 bases lying between them. Germline V gene data show CDR1 as MDHEN and CDR2 as SYDVKM. CDR3 length: 16 amino acids. The CDR3 DNA is TGTGCCAGCAGTTTAGGAGGACTTTATAGCAATCAGCCCCAGCATTTT. As protein: CASSLGGLYSNQPQHF.

This chain joins TRBV18 and TRBJ1-1; D may be TRBD1 (6 bases). This CDR3 is 15 amino acids long. The germline V gene encodes CDR1 KGHSH and CDR2 LQKENI. V lost 2 bases, J lost 5 bases, and 15 bases lay in between. CDR3 nucleotides: TGTGCCAGCTCACCAAATGACAGGCCGGGGACTGAAGCTTTCTTT. It is translated as CASSPNDRPGTEAFF.

The V and J genes are TRBV4-3 and TRBJ1-4; 7 positions match TRBD1. The CDR3 contains 15 residues. V lost 4 bases to trimming and J lost 5 bases; unmatched junction nucleotides: 7. Germline V CDR1 and CDR2: LGHNA, YSLEER. The CDR3 reads CASSPGTARNEKLFF. CDR3 sequence (DNA): TGCGCCAGCAGCCCCGGGACAGCGAGGAATGAAAAACTGTTTTTT.

The V call is TRBV19, the J call TRBJ1-1, with D possibly TRBD1 on 6 matching bases. Germline V CDR1 and CDR2: LNHDA, SQIVND (reference sequence). This CDR3 is 15 amino acids long. V was shortened by 2 bases and J by 3 bases, with 13 bases between the two germline ends. Here the CDR3 DNA reads TGTGCCAGTAGTATAATCCCCTCAGGGGACACTGAAGCTTTCTTT. It encodes CASSIIPSGDTEAFF. Drawing the rest from reference TRBV19 and TRBJ1-1, the complete variable domain is DGGITQSPKYLFRKEGQNVTLSCEQNLNHDAMYWYRQDPGQGLRLIYYSQIVNDFQKGDIAEGYSVSREKKESFPLTVTSAQKNPTAFYLCASSIIPSGDTEAFFGQGTRLTVV.